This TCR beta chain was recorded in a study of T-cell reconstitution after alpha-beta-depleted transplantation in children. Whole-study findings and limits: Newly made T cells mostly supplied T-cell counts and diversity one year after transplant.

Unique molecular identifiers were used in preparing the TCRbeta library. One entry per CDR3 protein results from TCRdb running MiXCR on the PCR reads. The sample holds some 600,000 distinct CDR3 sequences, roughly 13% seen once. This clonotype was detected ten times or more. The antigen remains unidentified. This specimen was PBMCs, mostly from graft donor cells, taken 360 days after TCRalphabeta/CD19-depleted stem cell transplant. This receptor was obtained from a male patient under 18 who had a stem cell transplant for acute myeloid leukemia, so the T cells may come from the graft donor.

This CDR3 reads CASSATSGSYEQYF. In nucleotides, the CDR3 is TGTGCCAGCAGTGCAACTAGCGGCTCCTACGAGCAGTACTTC. The chain recombines TRBV6-1 with TRBJ2-7, with 8 bases matching TRBD2. The CDR3 totals 14 residues. The germline CDR1 and CDR2 sequences are MNHNS and SASEGT. Losses at the gene ends were 4 bases for V and 0 bases for J; bases not matched to a gene: 2.